This TCR beta chain emerged from a study of T-cell reconstitution after alpha-beta-depleted transplantation in children. The sample holds many counts of this clonotype. What it binds is not known. CDR1 and CDR2 from the germline V gene are SGHAT and FQNNGV. The CDR3 length is 15 residues. The V end was cut by 5 bases, the J end by 1 base, with 11 bases between. Preparation of the TCRbeta library involved a method that used unique molecular identifiers. MiXCR was run by TCRdb on the PCR reads, yielding one entry per CDR3 protein. The repertoire holds about 200,000 distinct CDR3 sequences, with 6.6% as singletons. Study-wide findings and caveats: There were reportedly several hundred expanded graft clones from which alpha-beta T cells came about two months after transplant. The high TCRbeta diversity at day 60 in some patients came from surviving recipient T cells and thymic progenitors. From newly produced T cells came most of the T-cell counts and diversity one year after transplant.

The chain couples TRBV11-2 to TRBJ2-2; a possible D gene is TRBD1 (6 bases). This specimen consisted of PBMCs, obtained before TCRalphabeta/CD19-depleted stem cell transplant. The sequence was collected from a boy between 2 and 15 years old with acute lymphoblastic leukemia, due to receive a stem cell transplant. CDR3 sequence reads: CASSRRRGNTGELFF. In DNA form, the CDR3 reads TGTGCCAGCAGCCGCCGCAGGGGGAACACCGGGGAGCTGTTTTTT. Using reference TRBV11-2 and TRBJ2-2 for the parts outside the CDR3, the full variable domain is EAGVAQSPRYKIIEKRQSVAFWCNPISGHATLYWYQQILGQGPKLLIQFQNNGVVDDSQLPKDRFSAERLKGVDSTLKIQPAKLEDSAVYLCASSRRRGNTGELFFGEGSRLTVL.